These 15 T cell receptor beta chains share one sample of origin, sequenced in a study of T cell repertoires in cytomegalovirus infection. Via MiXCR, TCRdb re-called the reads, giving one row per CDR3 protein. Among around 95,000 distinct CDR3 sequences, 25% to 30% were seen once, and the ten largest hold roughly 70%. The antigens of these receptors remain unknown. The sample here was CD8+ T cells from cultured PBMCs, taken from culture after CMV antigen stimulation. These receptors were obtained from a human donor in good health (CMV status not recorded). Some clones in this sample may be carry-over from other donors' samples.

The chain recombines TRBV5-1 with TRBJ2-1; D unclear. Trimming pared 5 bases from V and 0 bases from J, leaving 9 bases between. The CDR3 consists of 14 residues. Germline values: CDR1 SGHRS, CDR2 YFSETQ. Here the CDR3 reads CASRPADSYNEQFF. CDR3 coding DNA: TGCGCCAGCAGGCCGGCAGACTCCTACAATGAGCAGTTCTTC.

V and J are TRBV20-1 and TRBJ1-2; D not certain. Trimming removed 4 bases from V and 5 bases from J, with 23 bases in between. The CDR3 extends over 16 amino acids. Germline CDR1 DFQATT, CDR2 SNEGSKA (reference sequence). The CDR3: CSATLPAFTVAYGYTF. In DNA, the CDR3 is TGCAGTGCTACCCTCCCGGCTTTCACGGTGGCTTATGGCTACACCTTC.

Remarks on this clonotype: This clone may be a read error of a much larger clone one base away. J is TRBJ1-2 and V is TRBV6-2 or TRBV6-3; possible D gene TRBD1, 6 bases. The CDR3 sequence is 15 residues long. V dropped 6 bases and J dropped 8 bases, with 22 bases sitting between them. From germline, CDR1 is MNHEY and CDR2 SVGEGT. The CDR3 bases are TGTGCCAGCAGGGATCCGGGACACCTCCTCTTGGGCTACACCTTC. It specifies CASRDPGHLLLGYTF.

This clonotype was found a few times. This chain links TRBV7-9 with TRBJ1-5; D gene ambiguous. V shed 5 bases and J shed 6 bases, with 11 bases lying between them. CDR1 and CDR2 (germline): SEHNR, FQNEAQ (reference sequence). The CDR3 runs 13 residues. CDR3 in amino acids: CASSPGNLQPQHF. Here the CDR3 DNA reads TGTGCCAGCAGCCCCGGGAACCTTCAGCCCCAGCATTTT.

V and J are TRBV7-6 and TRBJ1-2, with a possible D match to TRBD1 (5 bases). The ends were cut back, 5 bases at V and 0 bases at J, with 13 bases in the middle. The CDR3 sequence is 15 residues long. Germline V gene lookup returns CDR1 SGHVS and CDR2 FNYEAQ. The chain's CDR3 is CASSQDLGANYGYTF. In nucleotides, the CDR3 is TGTGCCAGCAGCCAGGACCTAGGGGCTAACTATGGCTACACCTTC. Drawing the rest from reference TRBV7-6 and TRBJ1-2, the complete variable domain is GAGVSQSPRYKVTKRGQDVALRCDPISGHVSLYWYRQALGQGPEFLTYFNYEAQQDKSGLPNDRFSAERPEGSISTLTIQRTEQRDSAMYRCASSQDLGANYGYTFGSGTRLTVV.

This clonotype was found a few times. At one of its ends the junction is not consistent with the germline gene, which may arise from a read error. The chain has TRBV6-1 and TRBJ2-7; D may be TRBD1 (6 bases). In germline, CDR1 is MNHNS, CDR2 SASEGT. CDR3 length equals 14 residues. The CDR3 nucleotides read TGTGCCAGCACCGAAGGGGGATTCCCCTACGAGCAATACTTC. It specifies CASTEGGFPYEQYF.

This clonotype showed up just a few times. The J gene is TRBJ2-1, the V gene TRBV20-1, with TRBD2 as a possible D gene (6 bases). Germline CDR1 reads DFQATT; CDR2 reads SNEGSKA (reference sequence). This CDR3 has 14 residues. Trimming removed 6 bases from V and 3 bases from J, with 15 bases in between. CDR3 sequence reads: CSARMGRGYNEQFF. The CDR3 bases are TGCAGTGCCAGAATGGGGCGGGGCTACAATGAGCAGTTCTTC.

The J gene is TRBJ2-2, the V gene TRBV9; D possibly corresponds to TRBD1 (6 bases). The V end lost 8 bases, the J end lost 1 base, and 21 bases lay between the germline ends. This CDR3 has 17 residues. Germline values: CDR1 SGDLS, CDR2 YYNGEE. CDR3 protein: CASSPSHGGLNTGELFF. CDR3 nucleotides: TGTGCCAGTAGTCCGTCCCATGGGGGCCTGAACACCGGGGAGCTGTTTTTT.

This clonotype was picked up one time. Here the CDR3 reads CASSLLGGDTEAFF. The CDR3 DNA follows: TGTGCCAGCAGCTTATTGGGAGGGGACACTGAAGCTTTCTTT. The J gene is TRBJ1-1, the V gene TRBV7-4, with a tentative D call TRBD1 (5 bases). This CDR3 is built from 14 residues. Germline values: CDR1 SGHVT, CDR2 SQSDAQ. V dropped 2 bases and J dropped 3 bases, with 10 bases sitting between them.

The CDR3 DNA reads TGTGCCAGCAGCTTAGGGGGGATTAGTGGCTACACCTTC. This gives the protein CASSLGGISGYTF. This rearrangement joins TRBV11-2 to TRBJ1-2; possibly TRBD1 for D (5 bases). The CDR3 is 13 residues long. Trimming took off 1 base at V and 7 bases at J, with 10 bases between the two ends. CDR1 SGHAT and CDR2 FQNNGV come from the germline V gene.

The CDR3 coding sequence is TGTGCCAGTAAAGACCTTCGTTCCGGGACAGGGGGCAATTCACCCCTCCACTTT. It specifies CASKDLRSGTGGNSPLHF. V gene TRBV19 combines with J gene TRBJ1-6; 12 nucleotides agree with TRBD1. V shed 7 bases and J 7 bases; nucleotides not matched to a gene: 14. Germline V CDR1 and CDR2: LNHDA, SQIVND (reference sequence). The CDR3 is 18 residues long.

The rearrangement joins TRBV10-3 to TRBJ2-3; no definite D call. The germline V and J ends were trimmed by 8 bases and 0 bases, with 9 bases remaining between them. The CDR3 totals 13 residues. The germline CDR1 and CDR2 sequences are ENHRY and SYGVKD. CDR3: CAIGVASTDTQYF. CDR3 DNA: TGTGCCATCGGGGTGGCTAGCACAGATACGCAGTATTTT.

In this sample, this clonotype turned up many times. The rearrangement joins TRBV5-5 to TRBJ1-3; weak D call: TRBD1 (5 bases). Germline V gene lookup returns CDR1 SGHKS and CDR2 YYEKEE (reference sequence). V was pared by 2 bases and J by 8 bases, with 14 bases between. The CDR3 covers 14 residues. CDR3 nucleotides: TGTGCCAGCAGCTTCCAGGGAGTCGGAGACACCATATATTTT. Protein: CASSFQGVGDTIYF.

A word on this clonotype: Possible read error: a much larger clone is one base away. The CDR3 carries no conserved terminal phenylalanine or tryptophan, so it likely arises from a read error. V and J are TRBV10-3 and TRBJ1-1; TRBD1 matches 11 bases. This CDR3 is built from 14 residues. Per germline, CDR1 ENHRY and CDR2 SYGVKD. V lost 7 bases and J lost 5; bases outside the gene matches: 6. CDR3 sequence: CAITQDRGQTEAFL. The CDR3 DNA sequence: TGTGCCATCACCCAGGACAGGGGGCAAACTGAAGCTTTCCTT.

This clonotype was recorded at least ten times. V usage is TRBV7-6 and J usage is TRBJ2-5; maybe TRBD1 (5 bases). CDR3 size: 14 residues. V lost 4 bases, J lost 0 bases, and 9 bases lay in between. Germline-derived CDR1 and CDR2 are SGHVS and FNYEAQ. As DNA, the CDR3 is TGTGCCAGCAGCTCGGCAGGGTACCAAGAGACCCAGTACTTC. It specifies CASSSAGYQETQYF.